A selection of T cell receptor beta chains follows, all from one sample in a study of blood T cell repertoires in COVID-19. Sequencing used immunoSEQ multiplex PCR; TCRdb keeps in-frame clones, though not all of them. Among about 380,000 clones listed, around nine tenths were seen once. Sample: PBMCs or T cells enriched from blood (not recorded which). The receptors stem from a woman between 18 and 29 years old who had recovered from COVID-19. Both conserved end residues are part of each CDR3. A D gene is named only where the DNA matches it firmly. Rows may omit the clone size; those that give it use once, few, many or a size class.

clone size,J gene,V gene,D gene,CDR3 DNA,CDR3 protein
-,TRBJ2-7,TRBV18,-,TGTGCCAGCTCACCACGGGCAGCCTACGAGCAGTACTTC,CASSPRAAYEQYF
-,TRBJ1-3,TRBV6-5,TRBD1,TGTGCCAGCAGTCGAGAAGAGTGGGACAGAGTATATTTT,CASSREEWDRVYF
-,TRBJ2-1,TRBV2,-,TGTGCCAGCAGTGACGTAGGGGACTCCTACAATGAGCAGTTCTTC,CASSDVGDSYNEQFF
-,TRBJ2-5,TRBV18,-,TGTGCCAGCTCACCACCGGGGGCGAGGGAGACCCAGTACTTC,CASSPPGARETQYF
-,TRBJ2-5,TRBV30,TRBD1,TGTGCCTGGAACGCGGGACAGGCGGCTTACCAAGAGACCCAGTACTTC,CAWNAGQAAYQETQYF
-,TRBJ1-1,TRBV3-1/TRBV3-2,-,TGTGCCAGCAGCCAAGATTGGGGGCCTATGGGCACTGAAGCTTTCTTT,CASSQDWGPMGTEAFF
-,TRBJ2-1,TRBV7-2,-,TGTGCCAGCAGCTGGTTGGGGGCAGGGGGGATTTTCTACAATGAGCAGTTCTTC,CASSWLGAGGIFYNEQFF
-,TRBJ2-1,TRBV18,-,TGTGCCAGCTCACCGTCTGGGGGGGCGAATGAGCAGTTCTTC,CASSPSGGANEQFF
-,TRBJ2-6,TRBV30,-,TGTGCCTGGATGGAGGGGGCCAACGTCCTGACTTTC,CAWMEGANVLTF
-,TRBJ2-7,TRBV29-1,-,TGCAGCGGGGGGGAAGGGGCCGGCGAGCAGTACTTC,CSGGEGAGEQYF
once,TRBJ1-5,TRBV5-1,-,TGCGCCAGCAGCTTGGGCGGGACGGATCAGCCCCAGCATTTT,CASSLGGTDQPQHF
-,TRBJ2-7,TRBV28,-,TGTGCCAGCACTTTCCCGGGCGGCGGGGGCGTAATCGACGAGCAGTACTTC,CASTFPGGGGVIDEQYF
once,TRBJ1-5,TRBV21-1,-,TGTGCCAGCAGCAAAGAGGGGACAGGGGTAAATAGGTCAGGTCAGCCCCAGCATTTT,CASSKEGTGVNRSGQPQHF
-,TRBJ1-6,TRBV27,TRBD1,TGTGCCAGCAGTATTCTATCCGGGGACAGGCTCTATAATTCACCCCTCCACTTT,CASSILSGDRLYNSPLHF
-,TRBJ2-1,TRBV12-3/TRBV12-4,TRBD2,TGTGCCAGCAGTTGGGGGGGAAATGAGCAGTTCTTC,CASSWGGNEQFF
-,TRBJ1-5,TRBV24-1,TRBD1,TGTGCCACCAACAGGGGAAGGGATCAGCCCCAGCATTTT,CATNRGRDQPQHF
-,TRBJ1-1,TRBV30,-,TGTGCCTGGAGTGGGGAGCTTGAAGCTTTCTTT,CAWSGELEAFF
many,TRBJ1-4,TRBV19,-,TGTGCCAGTAGTAGGGGGGAATTCGGTGAAAAACTGTTTTTT,CASSRGEFGEKLFF
-,TRBJ1-2,TRBV19,TRBD1,TGTGCCAGTAGTGAGGGACAGGGCTATGGCTACACCTTC,CASSEGQGYGYTF
-,TRBJ2-7,TRBV2,-,TGTGCCAGCAGTCCGGGGTCCCTTGGGTTCGAGCAGTACTTC,CASSPGSLGFEQYF
-,TRBJ2-1,TRBV10-3,-,TGTGCCATCAGTGCAGCGGAGGGGTCACACAATGAGCAGTTCTTC,CAISAAEGSHNEQFF
-,TRBJ2-3,TRBV2,TRBD2,TGTGCCAGCAGTGAGGGTAGCGGGGATGAGGCAGATACGCAGTATTTT,CASSEGSGDEADTQYF
-,TRBJ2-3,TRBV2,TRBD2,TGTGCCAGCAGTGATAGCGGGGGGCCGACAGATACGCAGTATTTT,CASSDSGGPTDTQYF
-,TRBJ2-6,TRBV4-2,-,TGTGCCAGCAGCCATTACAGGGAAACTGGGGCCAACGTCCTGACTTTC,CASSHYRETGANVLTF
once,TRBJ1-2,TRBV19,-,TGTGCCAGTAGTAGCGGGGGAGGACTTCCTTACTATGGCTACACCTTC,CASSSGGGLPYYGYTF
-,TRBJ2-1,TRBV10-3,TRBD1,TGTGCCATCAGTGGACAGGGCCCCTACAATGAGCAGTTCTTC,CAISGQGPYNEQFF
-,TRBJ1-2,TRBV6-5,-,TGTGCCAGCAGTTACTGGCAAGACGGGAACTATGGCTACACCTTC,CASSYWQDGNYGYTF
-,TRBJ1-2,TRBV10-3,-,TGTGCCCTTAGGCCCGGGGGGGATGAAGGCTACACCTTC,CALRPGGDEGYTF
few,TRBJ2-7,TRBV3-1/TRBV3-2,-,TGTGCCAGCAGCCAAGTTGAGTACGAGCAGTACTTC,CASSQVEYEQYF
-,TRBJ2-7,TRBV6-5,-,TGTGCCAGCAGTTTCAACTACGAGCAGTACTTC,CASSFNYEQYF
-,TRBJ1-1,TRBV25-1,TRBD1,TGTGCCAGCAGAGGGACAGGGGGAATGAACACTGAAGCTTTCTTT,CASRGTGGMNTEAFF
-,TRBJ2-2,TRBV7-6,TRBD1,TGTGCCAGCAGCCCAGGACAGGGGCCGGGTTACACCGGGGAGCTGTTTTTT,CASSPGQGPGYTGELFF
-,TRBJ2-5,TRBV18,TRBD1,TGTGCCAGCTCACCACAGGGGGCGCTCGGAGAGACCCAGTACTTC,CASSPQGALGETQYF
-,TRBJ2-7,TRBV24-1,-,TGTGCCACCAGTGATTTGCGTGGGACACGGAGCTCCTACGAGCAGTACTTC,CATSDLRGTRSSYEQYF
-,TRBJ1-5,TRBV7-2,-,TGTGCCAGCAGCTTAGATCGAGGAGTCCATCAGCCCCAGCATTTT,CASSLDRGVHQPQHF
-,TRBJ1-3,TRBV7-6,TRBD1,TGTGCCAGCAGCTCGGGACAGGTTAAGGGAGGAAACACCATATATTTT,CASSSGQVKGGNTIYF
-,TRBJ2-1,TRBV18,TRBD1,TGTGCCAGCTCAGCGACAGGGAAGGGCAATGAGCAGTTCTTC,CASSATGKGNEQFF
-,TRBJ1-1,TRBV19,-,TGTGCCAGTAGCCCGTGGGCGTCGAACACTGAAGCTTTCTTT,CASSPWASNTEAFF
-,TRBJ1-3,TRBV7-9,TRBD1,TGTGCCAGCAGCTCCCAGACAGGGTCTATGGGAGACACCATATATTTT,CASSSQTGSMGDTIYF
-,TRBJ2-5,TRBV5-1,-,TGCGCCAGCAGGGCGCTAGCGAGCGAGACCCAGTACTTC,CASRALASETQYF
-,TRBJ2-7,TRBV11-2,-,TGTGCCAGCAGCTTAGGTCGCTCCTACGAGCAGTACTTC,CASSLGRSYEQYF
-,TRBJ1-1,TRBV20-1,-,TGCAGTGCCCTTGGGTTCCCAGGAGCTTTCTTT,CSALGFPGAFF
-,TRBJ1-1,TRBV5-6,TRBD1,TGTGCCAGCAGCGCAACAGGGGGTAGGGTAACTGAAGCTTTCTTT,CASSATGGRVTEAFF
-,TRBJ2-7,TRBV20-1,TRBD1,TGCAGTGCTAGTGTAAAGGGACAGGGTTTTTCCTACGAGCAGTACTTC,CSASVKGQGFSYEQYF
-,TRBJ1-6,TRBV19,TRBD1,TGTGCCAGTAGTATGTACGGGACAGGGGAGGGTACACCCCTCCACTTT,CASSMYGTGEGTPLHF
-,TRBJ1-1,TRBV11-2,TRBD1,TGTGCCAGCAGCTCCATACAGGGGGATCGGAACACTGAAGCTTTCTTT,CASSSIQGDRNTEAFF